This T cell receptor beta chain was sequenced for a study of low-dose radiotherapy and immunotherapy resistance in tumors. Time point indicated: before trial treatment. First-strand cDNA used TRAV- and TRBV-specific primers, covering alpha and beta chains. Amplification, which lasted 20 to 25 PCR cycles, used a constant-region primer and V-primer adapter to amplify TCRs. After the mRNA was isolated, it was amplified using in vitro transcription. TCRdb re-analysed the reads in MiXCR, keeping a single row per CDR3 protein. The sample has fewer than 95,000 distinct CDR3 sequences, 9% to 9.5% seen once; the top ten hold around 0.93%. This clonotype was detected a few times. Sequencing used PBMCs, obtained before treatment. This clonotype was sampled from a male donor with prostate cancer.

The DNA of the CDR3 is TGTGCCATCAGTGAGTCGAAGGGGGCTTTCTATGGCTACACCTTC. It translates to CAISESKGAFYGYTF. The V and J genes are TRBV10-3 and TRBJ1-2, with 7 bases matching TRBD1. Germline CDR1 ENHRY, CDR2 SYGVKD. The CDR3 sequence is 15 residues long. The ends lost 0 bases at V and 4 bases at J; junction bases unmatched: 5.